This T cell receptor beta chain was profiled in a study of Ad26.COV2.S vaccination and SARS-CoV-2 variants. Study as a whole: Administration of Ad26.COV2.S was intramuscular, either once or twice 56 days apart.

As to treatment: some 20 received Ad26.COV2.S at low or high dose, single or two shots; about 5 received placebo; per-sample allocation not given. It was on day 63 after the first vaccine or placebo injection that samples were taken. This vaccine is an Ad26 vector that expresses the Wuhan-strain SARS-CoV-2 spike. Points on this clone: The antigen remains undetermined.

Profiled with immunoSEQ multiplex PCR; TCRdb holds only in-frame clones, not every one. Of about 350,000 clones in the sample, around 89% are singletons; the top ten hold around 5.3%. Study-level points and caveats: Recipients of either vaccine or placebo displayed similar breadth of non-spike TCRs.

Sequencing used peripheral blood, obtained in a trial of Ad26.COV2.S vaccine versus placebo. This receptor was taken from a person between 18 and 65 years old who received the Ad26.COV2.S COVID-19 vaccine or a placebo.

The CDR3 region has the DNA TGTGCCAGCAGTTTAGCGGGAGGAGAGACCCAGTACTTC. Translating it yields CASSLAGGETQYF. This chain uses TRBV28 with TRBJ2-5; 8 bases line up with TRBD2. V was clipped by 2 bases and J by 4 bases; unmatched bases: 0. Germline CDR1 MDHEN, CDR2 SYDVKM. This CDR3 spans 13 amino acids.